This T cell receptor (beta chain) was recovered during a study of Ad26.COV2.S vaccination and SARS-CoV-2 variants. The treatment was: roughly 20 received Ad26.COV2.S at low or high dose, single or two shots; several received placebo; per-sample allocation not given. Samples came from day 63 after the first vaccine or placebo injection. J gave up 1 base and V 4 bases, and 7 bases lay outside the gene matches. The CDR3 length is 16 residues. CDR1 is SNHLY and CDR2 is FYNNEI in the germline V gene. Measured with immunoSEQ multiplex PCR; TCRdb has only the in-frame clones, and not every one. There are roughly 350,000 clones in the sample; around 88% occur only once, and roughly 4.8% lies in the top ten.

The rearrangement uses TRBV2 and TRBJ2-5; 9 bases are shared with TRBD1. The sequence came from a person aged 18 to 59 who received the Ad26.COV2.S COVID-19 vaccine or a placebo. The sequenced sample was peripheral blood, obtained in a trial of Ad26.COV2.S vaccine versus placebo. The CDR3 bases are TGTGCCAGCAGTGGGGGACAGGGATTAATCCAAGAGACCCAGTACTTC. It translates to CASSGGQGLIQETQYF.